The 29 T cell receptor beta chains below come from one sample, sequenced in a study of neurological immune-mediated disorders. TCRdb re-derived calls from the 5' RACE reads in MiXCR, one entry per CDR3 protein. Of under 75,000 distinct CDR3 sequences listed, approximately 5.1% are singletons. What was sequenced was PBMCs. Receptor source: a human donor with multiple sclerosis. The donor label of this sample is uncertain.

This clonotype was recorded at least ten times. The chain combines TRBV5-5 with TRBJ2-1, with D perhaps being TRBD1 or TRBD2 (5 bases each). This CDR3 has 14 amino acids. In germline, CDR1 is SGHKS, CDR2 YYEKEE (reference sequence). Trimming shortened V by 4 bases and J by 9 bases, and 17 bases separated the two germline ends. CDR3 sequence reads: CASSHPLGVGEQFF. The CDR3 DNA reads as TGTGCCAGCAGCCACCCTCTGGGGGTGGGTGAGCAGTTCTTC.

This clonotype was counted many times. The rearrangement joins TRBV3-1 to TRBJ2-7; D is unclear. The CDR3 runs 12 residues. V lost 0 bases and J lost 6, with 6 bases in between. Germline loops: CDR1 LGHDT, CDR2 YNNKEL (reference sequence). As DNA, the CDR3 is TGTGCCAGCAGCCAAGATTGGGGCGAGCAGTACTTC. Residues: CASSQDWGEQYF.

There are many counts of this clonotype. The chain couples TRBV20-1 to TRBJ1-2; D unresolved. The CDR3 runs 15 residues. Trimming removed 5 bases at V and 1 base at J, with 17 bases between. Germline CDR1 DFQATT, CDR2 SNEGSKA (reference sequence). CDR3 bases: TGCAGTGCTCCCCGACCCGACGGTTATAACTATGGCTACACCTTC. It codes for CSAPRPDGYNYGYTF.

The table lists this clonotype with many counts. This rearrangement joins TRBV5-1 to TRBJ2-2; 9 bases are a match to TRBD2. Trimming at V came to 0 bases and at J to 1 base, leaving 7 bases not matched to a gene. The CDR3 consists of 18 residues. Germline loops: CDR1 SGHRS, CDR2 YFSETQ. The CDR3 region is CASSLVQRGVLNTGELFF. CDR3 DNA sequence: TGCGCCAGCAGCTTGGTGCAGCGGGGGGTATTGAACACCGGGGAGCTGTTTTTT.

This clonotype was seen ten or more times. The J gene is TRBJ2-1, the V gene TRBV15; possible D gene TRBD2, 6 bases. The CDR3 totals 15 residues. The germline V gene has CDR1 LNHNV and CDR2 YYDKDF (reference sequence). The ends were cut back, 5 bases at V and 0 bases at J, with 11 bases in the middle. The chain's CDR3 is CATSLASRSYNEQFF. The CDR3 DNA is TGTGCCACCAGCCTAGCGTCCCGCTCCTACAATGAGCAGTTCTTC.

This clonotype was recorded at least ten times. The V and J genes are TRBV18 and TRBJ2-3, with D hard to call. The CDR3 is 14 amino acids. Looked up from germline, CDR1 is KGHSH and CDR2 is LQKENI. Trimming took off 5 bases at V and 0 bases at J, with 9 bases between the two ends. CDR3 protein: CASSTYTSTDTQYF. CDR3 in DNA: TGTGCCAGCTCAACCTACACTAGCACAGATACGCAGTATTTT. The full variable domain, in which reference TRBV18 and TRBJ2-3 provide the parts outside the CDR3, is NAGVMQNPRHLVRRRGQEARLRCSPMKGHSHVYWYRQLPEEGLKFMVYLQKENIIDESGMPKERFSAEFPKEGPSILRIQQVVRGDSAAYFCASSTYTSTDTQYFGPGTRLTVL.

This clonotype came up many times. This chain links TRBV5-1 with TRBJ2-2, with TRBD1 matching 10 bases. The V gene's germline CDR1 is SGHRS and CDR2 YFSETQ. This CDR3 has 15 residues. Trimming cost V 3 bases and J 5 bases; bases outside gene matches: 4. The CDR3: CASSSGQGRTGELFF. CDR3 DNA: TGCGCCAGCAGCTCGGGACAGGGGAGAACCGGGGAGCTGTTTTTT.

This clonotype has at least ten counts. This rearrangement joins TRBV10-3 to TRBJ1-1, with 10 bases aligning to TRBD1. The CDR3 extends over 14 amino acids. V shed 8 bases and J 5 bases; nucleotides not matched to a gene: 8. In germline, CDR1 is ENHRY, CDR2 SYGVKD. CDR3: CAIRGQGPETEAFF. CDR3 sequence (DNA): TGTGCCATCCGGGGACAGGGGCCGGAAACTGAAGCTTTCTTT.

This clonotype has at least ten counts. J is TRBJ1-1 and V is TRBV4-1, with TRBD1 as a possible D gene (6 bases). This CDR3 has 15 amino acids. V lost 4 bases to trimming and J lost 1 base, with 13 bases between them. The germline gives CDR1 MGHRA, CDR2 YSYEKL. As DNA, the CDR3 is TGCGCCAGCAGCCGGGGTGAGACAGGGAACACTGAAGCTTTCTTT. Protein product: CASSRGETGNTEAFF.

Ten or more counts support this clonotype. V usage is TRBV20-1 and J usage is TRBJ2-1; 8 nucleotides agree with TRBD1. The CDR3 sequence is 13 residues long. J lost 9 bases, V lost 8 bases, and 12 bases had no gene match. The germline V gene has CDR1 DFQATT and CDR2 SNEGSKA (reference sequence). The CDR3 DNA reads as TGCAGTCCGGCAGGGGGCCTTACGGGTGAGCAGTTCTTC. Protein sequence: CSPAGGLTGEQFF.

This clonotype was recorded at least ten times. The rearrangement links TRBV6-6 to TRBJ2-7, with D tentatively TRBD2 (5 bases). V lost 7 bases and J 6 bases, leaving 13 bases between the germline ends. This CDR3 is built from 12 residues. Germline CDR1 and CDR2: MNHNY and SVGAGI (reference sequence). The CDR3 protein is CASTFPEGEQYF. Written as DNA, the CDR3 is TGTGCCAGCACCTTCCCCGAGGGCGAGCAGTACTTC.

In this sample, this clonotype turned up many times. The chain links TRBV9 to TRBJ2-7; D may be TRBD1 (6 bases). Trimming left V 2 bases short and J 3 bases short, with 12 bases between. This CDR3 region has 14 residues. Germline V gives CDR1 SGDLS, CDR2 YYNGEE. The CDR3: CASSVSGDGYEQYF. For the CDR3, the DNA is TGTGCCAGCAGCGTCTCAGGGGACGGCTACGAGCAGTACTTC.

This clonotype showed up many times. The chain is built from TRBV5-1 and TRBJ2-7; 9 nucleotides match TRBD1. This CDR3 has 15 residues. The V gene's germline CDR1 is SGHRS and CDR2 YFSETQ. J lost 7 bases, V lost 3 bases, and 11 bases had no gene match. In nucleotides, the CDR3 is TGCGCCAGCAGCTCCCGGGACAGGGAAGTCGAAGAGCAGTACTTC. Protein product: CASSSRDREVEEQYF. Full variable domain (missing parts from reference TRBV5-1 and TRBJ2-7): KAGVTQTPRYLIKTRGQQVTLSCSPISGHRSVSWYQQTPGQGLQFLFEYFSETQRNKGNFPGRFSGRQFSNSRSEMNVSTLELGDSALYLCASSSRDREVEEQYFGPGTRLTVT.

This clonotype was observed a handful of times. The junction departs from germline at one end; a sequencing error may be responsible. This chain joins TRBV5-1 and TRBJ2-7; D gene unclear. The CDR3 runs to 13 residues. Germline CDR1 SGHRS, CDR2 YFSETQ. The CDR3 bases are TGCACCAGCAGCTTCGGCGGCGACTACGAGCAGTACTTC. Its protein is CTSSFGGDYEQYF.

The sample holds many counts of this clonotype. The chain recombines TRBV18 with TRBJ2-3, with D possibly being TRBD2 (6 bases). CDR3 length: 16 residues. The V gene lost 4 bases and the J gene lost 0 bases, with 14 bases spanning the gap. Germline CDR1 and CDR2: KGHSH and LQKENI. The CDR3 is CASSLEVTSSTDTQYF. CDR3 nucleotides: TGTGCCAGCTCACTCGAGGTCACTAGCAGCACAGATACGCAGTATTTT.

The J gene is TRBJ1-2, the V gene TRBV2, with TRBD1 matching 9 bases. The junction had 9 bases not matched to a gene; V was cut back by 6 bases and J by 7 bases. The germline CDR1 and CDR2 sequences are SNHLY and FYNNEI. The CDR3 loop spans 14 amino acids. The CDR3 reads CASRLYTGGLGYTF. CDR3 DNA sequence: TGTGCCAGCAGGCTTTACACAGGGGGCCTTGGCTACACCTTC.

There are many counts of this clonotype. This may be a read error: a much more frequent sequence differs by one nucleotide. This chain connects TRBV5-1 to TRBJ1-2; D is possibly TRBD1 (5 bases). Germline V CDR1 and CDR2: SGHRS, YFSETQ. The CDR3 length is 14 residues. The CDR3 DNA reads as TGCACCAGCAGCTTGAACGGGGCTTCCTATGGCTACACCTTC. Its translation: CTSSLNGASYGYTF.

The table lists this clonotype with a few counts. J is TRBJ2-5 and V is TRBV12-2. TRBV12-2 is a pseudogene locus. This CDR3 has 13 amino acids. The CDR3 nucleotides read TGTGCAAGTCGCCCGCCGGACAAAGAGACCCAGTACTTC. Protein sequence: CASRPPDKETQYF.

The chain links TRBV12-3 or TRBV12-4 to TRBJ2-7, with 8 bases identical to TRBD1. CDR3 length equals 16 residues. The trim removed 3 bases at V and 9 bases at J, leaving 16 bases unmatched. The DNA of the CDR3 is TGTGCCAGCAGTTTCGCAGGGACAGGTGGGCAGATGGCGCAGTACTTC. It specifies CASSFAGTGGQMAQYF.

This clonotype was counted ten times or more. This sequence joins TRBV12-3 or TRBV12-4 and TRBJ2-1, with TRBD2 matching over 7 bases. Trimming took 7 bases from V and 0 from J; bases not matched to a gene: 12. The CDR3 length is 17 residues. CDR3 loop: CASTRFSGFSSYNEQFF. The CDR3 DNA reads TGTGCCAGCACCCGATTTAGCGGGTTCAGCTCCTACAATGAGCAGTTCTTC.

This clonotype appeared many times. The CDR3 is CASSQVSPGTQQFF. CDR3 sequence (DNA): TGTGCCAGCAGCCAGGTCAGCCCGGGAACTCAGCAGTTCTTC. The chain recombines TRBV3-1 with TRBJ2-1; a weak D match, TRBD2 (5 bases). Germline V CDR1 and CDR2: LGHDT, YNNKEL (reference sequence). The germline V and J ends were trimmed by 3 bases and 11 bases, with 17 bases remaining between them. The CDR3 has 14 residues.

This clonotype was detected ten times or more. This chain joins TRBV7-8 and TRBJ1-6; no clear D. Germline loops: CDR1 SGHVS, CDR2 FQNEAQ. Trimming took 1 base from V and 7 from J, leaving 5 bases between them. This CDR3 comprises 13 residues. The DNA of the CDR3 is TGTGCCAGCAGCTTAGATGGGAATTCACCCCTCCACTTT. It translates to CASSLDGNSPLHF.

The chain links TRBV5-1 to TRBJ2-1; D may be TRBD1 or TRBD2 (6 bases each). Trimming removed 3 bases from V and 7 bases from J, with 17 bases in between. The CDR3 loop spans 15 amino acids. CDR1 SGHRS and CDR2 YFSETQ come from the germline V gene. The CDR3 DNA sequence: TGCGCCAGCAGCTGGGGGGCCGGGACTCCAAATGAGCAGTTCTTC. It is translated as CASSWGAGTPNEQFF.

In its sample, this clonotype was seen a few times. V and J are TRBV7-6 and TRBJ1-1, with 8 bases aligning to TRBD1. CDR3 size: 15 residues. V lost 6 bases to trimming and J lost 3 bases; unmatched junction nucleotides: 9. Germline V CDR1 and CDR2: SGHVS, FNYEAQ. The CDR3 nucleotides read TGTGCCAGCAGTTTTATACAGGGGGGGGACACTGAAGCTTTCTTT. It codes for CASSFIQGGDTEAFF.

In this sample, this clonotype turned up many times. The chain couples TRBV7-2 to TRBJ2-3, with a possible D match to TRBD2 (5 bases). The germline CDR1 and CDR2 sequences are SGHTA and FQGNSA. V was pared by 5 bases and J by 0 bases, with 9 bases between. CDR3 length equals 14 residues. CDR3 amino acids: CASSPGLSTDTQYF. As DNA, the CDR3 is TGTGCCAGCAGCCCAGGACTGAGCACAGATACGCAGTATTTT. The variable domain in full, with the rest retrieved from reference TRBV7-2 and TRBJ2-3, is GAGVSQSPSNKVTEKGKDVELRCDPISGHTALYWYRQSLGQGLEFLIYFQGNSAPDKSGLPSDRFSAERTGGSVSTLTIQRTQQEDSAVYLCASSPGLSTDTQYFGPGTRLTVL.

The sample holds many counts of this clonotype. The gene calls are TRBV5-5 and TRBJ2-6, with D hard to call. V shed 0 bases and J shed 1 base, with 5 bases lying between them. The V gene's germline CDR1 is SGHKS and CDR2 YYEKEE (reference sequence). CDR3 length equals 15 residues. The CDR3: CASSLEVSGANVLTF. The CDR3 bases are TGTGCCAGCAGCTTGGAGGTTTCTGGGGCCAACGTCCTGACTTTC.

This clonotype came up a few times. The chain has TRBV20-1 and TRBJ2-3; 9 positions match TRBD1. The junction had 9 bases not matched to a gene; V was cut back by 5 bases and J by 0 bases. Germline V gene data show CDR1 as DFQATT and CDR2 as SNEGSKA (reference sequence). This CDR3 is 16 amino acids long. The CDR3 DNA reads as TGCAGTGCTGAACTAAGGGACAGGGCTAGCACAGATACGCAGTATTTT. Residues: CSAELRDRASTDTQYF.

This clonotype was seen ten or more times. The CDR3 DNA sequence: TGCGCCAGCAGCTATGCCTTCCGGGACAGACTCACTGAAGCTTTCTTT. Its protein product is CASSYAFRDRLTEAFF. The chain carries TRBV4-1 and TRBJ1-1, with 7 bases lining up with TRBD1. The V gene end was trimmed by 5 bases and the J gene end by 4 bases; junction bases not matched to a gene: 13. CDR3 length: 16 amino acids. The germline V gene encodes CDR1 MGHRA and CDR2 YSYEKL.

This clonotype was seen at least ten times. This chain uses TRBV5-1 with TRBJ2-7; no definite D call. Trimming left V 1 base short and J 1 base short, with 12 bases between. The CDR3 spans 15 residues. CDR1 and CDR2 (germline): SGHRS, YFSETQ. CDR3 amino acids: CASSLRNIKSYEQYF. CDR3 in DNA: TGCGCCAGCAGCTTGAGGAACATAAAGTCCTACGAGCAGTACTTC.